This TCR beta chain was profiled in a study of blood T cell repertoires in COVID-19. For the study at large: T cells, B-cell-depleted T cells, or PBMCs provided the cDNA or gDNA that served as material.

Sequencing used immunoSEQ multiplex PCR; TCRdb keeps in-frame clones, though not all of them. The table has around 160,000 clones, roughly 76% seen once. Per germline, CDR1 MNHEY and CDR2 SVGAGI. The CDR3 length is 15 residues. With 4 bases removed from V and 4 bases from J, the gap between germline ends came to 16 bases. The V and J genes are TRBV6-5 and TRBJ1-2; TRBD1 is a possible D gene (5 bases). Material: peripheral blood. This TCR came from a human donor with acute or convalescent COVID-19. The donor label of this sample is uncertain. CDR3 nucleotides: TGTGCCAGCAGTTCAATATCTCTTGGGGCCTATGGCTACACCTTC. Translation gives CASSSISLGAYGYTF.